Each of the 28 T cell receptor beta chains below was sequenced from the same sample in a study of blood T cell repertoires in COVID-19. The data were produced by immunoSEQ multiplex PCR, yet TCRdb's version contains in-frame clones alone and is incomplete. The profile shows 100,000 to 110,000 clones, around four fifths of them singletons. The sample taken for sequencing was peripheral blood. The receptors shown here come from a man between 65 and 85 years old with active or convalescent COVID-19.

The chain uses TRBV30 and TRBJ2-7, with TRBD2 identical over 7 bases. The CDR3 extends over 15 amino acids. Germline values: CDR1 GTSNPN, CDR2 SVGIG (reference sequence). The V segment lost 0 bases and the J segment 5 bases; nucleotides outside the gene matches: 10. The CDR3: CAWSVPRGSKDEQYF. CDR3 nucleotide sequence: TGTGCCTGGAGTGTCCCCCGCGGGAGTAAGGACGAGCAGTACTTC.

With respect to this clone: One end of the junction varies from germline; a read error may be responsible. Other nucleotide sequences from this sample produce the same CDR3. The chain joins TRBV20-1 to TRBJ2-1; TRBD2 aligns across 10 bases. In germline, CDR1 is DFQATT, CDR2 SNEGSKA (reference sequence). The CDR3 extends over 18 amino acids. The CDR3: CSASAGGHGLAAGNEQFF. The CDR3, as DNA: TGTAGTGCTAGTGCGGGGGGACACGGACTAGCGGCTGGCAATGAGCAGTTCTTC.

The V and J genes are TRBV11-2 and TRBJ2-7; D call uncertain. Germline values: CDR1 SGHAT, CDR2 FQNNGV. CDR3 length: 12 amino acids. Trimming removed 1 base from V and 7 bases from J, with 8 bases in between. CDR3 nucleotides: TGTGCCAGCAGCTTAGGTACGGTGGAGCAGTACTTC. As protein: CASSLGTVEQYF.

The V and J genes are TRBV28 and TRBJ1-5; D is undetermined. Germline V CDR1 and CDR2: MDHEN, SYDVKM. The CDR3 is 14 amino acids. With 2 bases removed from V and 3 bases from J, the gap between germline ends came to 8 bases. The CDR3 reads CASSLPNTNQPQHF. CDR3 bases: TGTGCCAGCAGTTTACCGAACACCAATCAGCCCCAGCATTTT.

This chain links TRBV7-3 with TRBJ1-2; D ambiguous. CDR1 SGHTA and CDR2 FQGTGA come from the germline V gene. The CDR3 is made up of 13 amino acids. With 0 bases removed from V and 4 bases from J, the gap between germline ends came to 6 bases. The CDR3 nucleotides read TGTGCCAGCAGCTTAACCGGGTCCTATGGCTACACCTTC. Its translation is CASSLTGSYGYTF.

The chain uses TRBV7-9 and TRBJ1-5; 9 nucleotides line up with TRBD1. The CDR3 contains 17 residues. The germline gives CDR1 SEHNR, CDR2 FQNEAQ (reference sequence). After removal of 5 bases from V and 0 bases from J, the junction contained 8 bases not matched to a gene. The CDR3 DNA reads TGTGCCAGCAGCGAACCCAGGGACAGGGATAGCAATCAGCCCCAGCATTTT. Protein sequence: CASSEPRDRDSNQPQHF.

The V gene is TRBV6-5, the J gene TRBJ1-4; maybe TRBD1 (6 bases). The germline V gene encodes CDR1 MNHEY and CDR2 SVGAGI. Between the trimmed V and J ends, which lost 0 bases and 6 bases, there was a span of 8 bases. The CDR3 runs 14 residues. Here the CDR3 DNA reads TGTGCCAGCAGTTACTCAGGGGGAGATGAAAAACTGTTTTTT. It codes for CASSYSGGDEKLFF.

This chain uses TRBV14 with TRBJ2-1; 7 bases align to TRBD2. Per the germline V gene, CDR1 is SGHDN and CDR2 is FVKESK. The CDR3 contains 18 residues. Trimming at V came to 2 bases and at J to 1 base, leaving 11 bases not matched to a gene. The CDR3 nucleotides are TGTGCCAGCAGCCAAAGGGCGGGAGCGGGGCCATCCTACAATGAGCAGTTCTTC. This translates into CASSQRAGAGPSYNEQFF.

This clone appeared a single time. The CDR3 coding sequence is TGTGCCAGCAGCTCCCTCGCCGGGACAGACTTAGTCGAGCAGTACTTC. Encoded protein: CASSSLAGTDLVEQYF. The chain joins TRBV7-9 to TRBJ2-7; 7 nucleotides agree with TRBD1. The V gene's germline CDR1 is SEHNR and CDR2 FQNEAQ (reference sequence). The CDR3 spans 16 residues. Trimming took 4 bases from V and 6 from J; bases not matched to a gene: 15. Filled out from reference TRBV7-9 and TRBJ2-7, the complete variable domain reads DTGVSQNPRHKITKRGQNVTFRCDPISEHNRLYWYRQTLGQGPEFLTYFQNEAQLEKSRLLSDRFSAERPKGSFSTLEIQRTEQGDSAMYLCASSSLAGTDLVEQYFGPGTRLTVT.

The chain joins TRBV12-3 or TRBV12-4 to TRBJ1-2; TRBD1 agrees at 7 bases. This CDR3 region has 12 residues. V gave up 8 bases and J gave up 2 bases; unmatched junction bases: 2. The CDR3 DNA is TGTGCCAGCGGGGACAGCAACTATGGCTACACCTTC. This encodes CASGDSNYGYTF.

The genes are TRBV24-1 and TRBJ2-3; no clear D. The CDR3 has 15 residues. Trimming left V 1 base short and J 6 bases short, with 13 bases between. CDR1 and CDR2 from the germline V gene are KGHDR and SFDVKD. CDR3 coding DNA: TGTGCCACCAGTGATTTACAAGAGGCCCCCGATACGCAGTATTTT. Translating gives CATSDLQEAPDTQYF.

The chain joins TRBV6-5 to TRBJ2-7; maybe TRBD2 (6 bases). Trimming shortened V by 10 bases and J by 5 bases, and 12 bases separated the two germline ends. CDR3 length equals 11 residues. Germline CDR1 MNHEY, CDR2 SVGAGI. Here the CDR3 reads CATRDFNEQYF. DNA of the CDR3: TGTGCCACCAGGGACTTCAACGAGCAGTACTTC.

V usage is TRBV2 and J usage is TRBJ2-3; TRBD2 might be the D (6 bases). CDR3 size: 13 residues. Germline V gene sequence: CDR1 SNHLY, CDR2 FYNNEI. V shed 6 bases and J shed 1 base, with 8 bases lying between them. The CDR3 DNA sequence: TGTGCCAGCAGGGAGGGTGGCACAGATACGCAGTATTTT. Residues: CASREGGTDTQYF.

CDR3 loop: CASSPYSNEQFF. In nucleotides, the CDR3 is TGTGCCAGCAGCCCCTACTCCAATGAGCAGTTCTTC. V gene TRBV6-5 combines with J gene TRBJ2-1; D ambiguous. CDR3 length: 12 amino acids. Trimming removed 6 bases at V and 6 bases at J, with 9 bases between. The germline V gene has CDR1 MNHEY and CDR2 SVGAGI.

V usage is TRBV5-6 and J usage is TRBJ1-2; D call uncertain. The V end was cut by 0 bases, the J end by 3 bases, with 3 bases between. From germline, CDR1 is SGHDT and CDR2 YYEEEE. CDR3 size: 12 residues. Written as DNA, the CDR3 is TGTGCCAGCAGCTTGGGCGACTATGGCTACACCTTC. It encodes CASSLGDYGYTF. The entire variable domain, with the rest obtained from reference TRBV5-6 and TRBJ1-2, is as follows: DAGVTQSPTHLIKTRGQQVTLRCSPKSGHDTVSWYQQALGQGPQFIFQYYEEEERQRGNFPDRFSGHQFPNYSSELNVNALLLGDSALYLCASSLGDYGYTFGSGTRLTVV.

The chain couples TRBV27 to TRBJ2-3, with D perhaps matching TRBD2 (6 bases). Germline V gene data show CDR1 as MNHEY and CDR2 as SMNVEV (reference sequence). This CDR3 is built from 17 residues. Trimming removed 5 bases at V and 6 bases at J, with 24 bases between. DNA for the CDR3: TGTGCCAGCAGTCCAGCAGGGACTCTCCCTACCACTGATACGCAGTATTTT. Residues: CASSPAGTLPTTDTQYF.

This chain joins TRBV15 and TRBJ2-3; 7 nucleotides match TRBD1. The CDR3 runs 17 residues. V lost 1 base to trimming and J lost 7 bases; unmatched junction nucleotides: 14. CDR1 and CDR2 from the germline V gene are LNHNV and YYDKDF (reference sequence). The DNA of the CDR3 is TGTGCCACCAGCAGAGCCAAACAGGGGCCCTTGATTTATACGCAGTATTTT. Translation gives CATSRAKQGPLIYTQYF. The whole variable domain, filled in from reference TRBV15 and TRBJ2-3, reads DAMVIQNPRYQVTQFGKPVTLSCSQTLNHNVMYWYQQKSSQAPKLLFHYYDKDFNNEADTPDNFQSRRPNTSFCFLDIRSPGLGDTAMYLCATSRAKQGPLIYTQYFGPGTRLTVL.

The chain combines TRBV25-1 with TRBJ2-1; 7 bases map to TRBD2. J was trimmed by 6 bases and V by 3 bases; bases with no gene match: 14. The germline CDR1 and CDR2 sequences are MGHDK and SYGVNS. The CDR3 contains 17 residues. The CDR3 is CASSDDLGRPPINEQFF. DNA of the CDR3: TGTGCCAGCAGTGACGACCTCGGGAGGCCACCGATCAATGAGCAGTTCTTC. The full variable domain, with the rest looked up from reference TRBV25-1 and TRBJ2-1, is EADIYQTPRYLVIGTGKKITLECSQTMGHDKMYWYQQDPGMELHLIHYSYGVNSTEKGDLSSESTVSRIRTEHFPLTLESARPSHTSQYLCASSDDLGRPPINEQFFGPGTRLTVL.

The rearrangement links TRBV5-1 to TRBJ1-4, with TRBD1 matching over 11 bases. V lost 3 bases and J lost 2; bases outside the gene matches: 9. The V gene's germline CDR1 is SGHRS and CDR2 YFSETQ. The CDR3 is made up of 18 amino acids. CDR3 nucleotides: TGCGCCAGCAGCTCCGCCCGGACAGGGGGCCTGACTAATGAAAAACTGTTTTTT. Amino acids: CASSSARTGGLTNEKLFF.

This chain joins TRBV6-5 and TRBJ2-1; TRBD2 matches at 7 bases. The V segment lost 5 bases and the J segment 2 bases; nucleotides outside the gene matches: 3. This CDR3 comprises 14 residues. Germline V gene lookup returns CDR1 MNHEY and CDR2 SVGAGI. CDR3 sequence (DNA): TGTGCCAGCAGTCCTAGCGGTACCTACAATGAGCAGTTCTTC. This codes for CASSPSGTYNEQFF.

CDR3 loop: CARSSDRGTTEQYMNTEAFF. Here the CDR3 DNA reads TGTGCCAGAAGCTCGGACAGGGGGACCACCGAGCAATACATGAACACTGAAGCTTTCTTT. This chain connects TRBV5-3 to TRBJ1-1; 10 nucleotides line up with TRBD1. TRBV5-3 is sorted into the ORF group, with uncertain function. The CDR3 runs to 20 residues. J was trimmed by 0 bases and V by 3 bases; bases with no gene match: 17.

V is TRBV7-2 and J is TRBJ2-5, with TRBD1 matching 9 bases. V was clipped by 5 bases and J by 4 bases; unmatched bases: 8. The CDR3 loop spans 15 amino acids. From germline, CDR1 is SGHTA and CDR2 FQGNSA. CDR3 in DNA: TGTGCCAGCAGCCACTCCGGGACAGGGAGAGAGACCCAGTACTTC. Translating gives CASSHSGTGRETQYF.

The chain employs TRBV7-9 and TRBJ2-7; a weak D match, TRBD2 (6 bases). Per the germline V gene, CDR1 is SEHNR and CDR2 is FQNEAQ (reference sequence). This CDR3 has 12 amino acids. Trimming took 1 base from V and 9 from J, leaving 10 bases between them. The CDR3 nucleotides are TGTGCCAGCAGCTTAGGGGGGGACGGGCAGTACTTC. Translation: CASSLGGDGQYF.

The V and J genes are TRBV29-1 and TRBJ2-5; D unresolved. Trimming stripped 0 bases from V and 1 base from J, with 3 bases between. The CDR3 length is 12 residues. Germline CDR1 and CDR2: SQVTM and ANQGSEA. CDR3 sequence reads: CSVEDSQETQYF. Written as DNA, the CDR3 is TGCAGCGTTGAAGACTCCCAAGAGACCCAGTACTTC.

This clone is a singleton in its sample. V gene TRBV10-3 combines with J gene TRBJ2-7, with TRBD1 as a possible D gene (6 bases). The V gene's germline CDR1 is ENHRY and CDR2 SYGVKD. This CDR3 comprises 14 residues. V was trimmed by 5 bases and J by 2 bases, leaving 13 bases between them. Here the CDR3 reads CAISTTGITYEQYF. CDR3 bases: TGTGCCATCAGTACTACAGGGATCACCTACGAGCAGTACTTC.

The chain couples TRBV7-9 to TRBJ1-1, with a weak D call TRBD1 (6 bases). The CDR3 runs 15 residues. V was cut by 5 bases and J by 4 bases, with 17 bases left in between. CDR1 is SEHNR and CDR2 is FQNEAQ in the germline V gene (reference sequence). The CDR3 spells CASSPLYRDRTEAFF. CDR3 coding DNA: TGTGCCAGCAGCCCTCTTTACAGGGATCGCACTGAAGCTTTCTTT.

The chain carries TRBV6-5 and TRBJ1-6, with 7 bases fitting TRBD1. V shed 6 bases and J 8 bases; nucleotides not matched to a gene: 10. The CDR3 runs to 15 residues. Germline V CDR1 and CDR2: MNHEY, SVGAGI. The CDR3 nucleotides are TGTGCCAGCAGGAACCGACAGGGTCGGGATTCACCCCTCCACTTT. It yields the protein CASRNRQGRDSPLHF.

This clone was counted a few times. The genes are TRBV5-1 and TRBJ2-1, with 11 nucleotides matching TRBD2. The V gene's germline CDR1 is SGHRS and CDR2 YFSETQ. This CDR3 has 18 residues. The junction had 14 bases not matched to a gene; V was cut back by 9 bases and J by 0 bases. The CDR3 nucleotides are TGCGCCACCTCCTGGACTAGCGGGTCCTCCAGCTCCTACAATGAGCAGTTCTTC. As protein: CATSWTSGSSSSYNEQFF.